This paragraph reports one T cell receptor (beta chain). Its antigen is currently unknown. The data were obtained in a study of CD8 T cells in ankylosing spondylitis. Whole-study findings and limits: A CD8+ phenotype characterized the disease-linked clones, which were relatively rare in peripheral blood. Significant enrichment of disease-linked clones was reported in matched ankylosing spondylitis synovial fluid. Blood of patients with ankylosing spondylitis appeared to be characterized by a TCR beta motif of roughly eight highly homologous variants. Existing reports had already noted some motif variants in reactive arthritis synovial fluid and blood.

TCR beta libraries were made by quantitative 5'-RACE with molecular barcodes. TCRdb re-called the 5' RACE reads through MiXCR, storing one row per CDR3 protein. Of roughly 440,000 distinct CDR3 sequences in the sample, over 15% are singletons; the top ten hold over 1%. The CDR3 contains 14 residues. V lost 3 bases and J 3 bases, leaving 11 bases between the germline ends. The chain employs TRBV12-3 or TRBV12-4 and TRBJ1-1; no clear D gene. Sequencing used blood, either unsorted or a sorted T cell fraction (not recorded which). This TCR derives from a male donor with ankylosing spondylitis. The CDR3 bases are TGTGCCAGCAGTTTGAGAAGGCCGTACACTGAAGCTTTCTTT. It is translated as CASSLRRPYTEAFF.